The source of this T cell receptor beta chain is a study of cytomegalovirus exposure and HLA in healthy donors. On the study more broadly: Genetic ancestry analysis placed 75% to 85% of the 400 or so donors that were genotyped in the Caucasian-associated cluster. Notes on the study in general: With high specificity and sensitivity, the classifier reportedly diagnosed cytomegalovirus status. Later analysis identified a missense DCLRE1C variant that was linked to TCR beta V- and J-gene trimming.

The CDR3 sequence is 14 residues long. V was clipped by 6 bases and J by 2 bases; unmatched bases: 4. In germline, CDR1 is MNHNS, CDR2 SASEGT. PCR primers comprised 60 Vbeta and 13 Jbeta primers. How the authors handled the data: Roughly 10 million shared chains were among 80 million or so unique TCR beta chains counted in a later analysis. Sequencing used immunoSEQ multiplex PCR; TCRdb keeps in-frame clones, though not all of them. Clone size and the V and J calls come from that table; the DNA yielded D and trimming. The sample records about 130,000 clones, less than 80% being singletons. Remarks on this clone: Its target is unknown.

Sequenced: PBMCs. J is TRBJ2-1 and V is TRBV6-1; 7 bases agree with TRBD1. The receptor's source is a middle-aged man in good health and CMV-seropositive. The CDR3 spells CASSRTGTYNEQFF. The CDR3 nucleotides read TGTGCCAGCAGCCGGACAGGAACCTACAATGAGCAGTTCTTC.